This T cell receptor (beta chain) was observed in a study of blood T cell repertoires in COVID-19. The protocol was immunoSEQ multiplex PCR, while the TCRdb copy is restricted to in-frame clones and leaves out a portion. Counted here are some 170,000 clones, roughly 82% occurring once; the ten biggest clones make up 13% to 15%. The V end lost 10 bases, the J end lost 0 bases, and 17 bases lay between the germline ends. The germline CDR1 and CDR2 sequences are ENHRY and SYGVKD. CDR3 length: 15 residues. This sequence joins TRBV10-3 and TRBJ2-3; perhaps TRBD1 as D (5 bases). This clonotype was sampled from a man in his fifties who had recovered from COVID-19. The sample taken for sequencing was PBMCs or T cells enriched from blood (not recorded which). The CDR3 DNA reads as TGTGCCACCAAGGAGACAGCTACTAGCACAGATACGCAGTATTTT. Its protein is CATKETATSTDTQYF.